This TCR beta chain was observed in a study of spatial heterogeneity in lung cancer. Regarding the study as a whole: Counts of expanded intratumoral alpha and beta TCRs tracked tumor mutation counts.

Indicated time point: sample taken at primary tumor resection. A single record per CDR3 protein comes from TCRdb applying MiXCR to the 5' RACE reads. This repertoire shows about 27,000 distinct CDR3 sequences, just over 7% found once; its top ten account for about 24%. Germline V lookup: CDR1 LGHDT, CDR2 YNNKEL (reference sequence). Deletions cut 0 bases from V and 3 bases from J, with 20 bases between. The CDR3 covers 18 residues. Details on this clonotype: Its target is unknown.

This clonotype originated in a male donor with early-stage non-small cell lung cancer. The input for sequencing was lung tumor tissue, taken at surgery. The rearrangement joins TRBV3-1 to TRBJ1-2; weak D call: TRBD1 (5 bases). CDR3 protein: CASSQERGRSIDDYGYTF. CDR3 sequence (DNA): TGTGCCAGCAGCCAAGAGAGGGGACGGAGTATCGATGACTATGGCTACACCTTC.